A selection of T cell receptor beta chains follows, all from one sample in a study of OX40 agonist ivuxolimab in advanced cancers. Some clones are missing from TCRdb's copy, which holds only in-frame ones; the method was immunoSEQ multiplex PCR. Of 100,000 or so clones detected, 86% appear once; the ten largest clones hold around 5.5%. This sample comprised CD4+ or CD8+ T cells sorted from blood, obtained in a trial of the OX40 agonist ivuxolimab. Receptor source: an adult with an advanced solid tumor such as melanoma, head and neck, liver or kidney cancer. Each CDR3 is given without its conserved first and last residue. The order of the fields is CDR3 length, V gene, J gene, CDR3 protein.

13	TRBV6-5	TRBJ1-3	ASRRDFKPENTIY
11	TRBV6-6	-	ASRGTGSYEQY
13	TRBV19	TRBJ2-5	ASTAGAAFQETQY
12	TRBV5-1	TRBJ1-1	ASSLWAKNTEAF
12	TRBV10-1	TRBJ1-6	ASSGGTGASPLH
16	TRBV10-3	TRBJ2-3	AISGERGRNLNSDTQY
10	TRBV30	TRBJ1-4	AWSVTPTRLF
10	TRBV13	TRBJ2-7	ASSRGRYEQY
13	TRBV5-1	TRBJ2-2	ASSPGAVLTGELF
13	TRBV13	TRBJ1-6	ASSLGDRANSPLH
11	TRBV5-1	TRBJ2-7	ASSRFNGNEQY
11	TRBV19	TRBJ2-1	ASSIGDYNEQF
13	TRBV5-5	TRBJ1-5	ASSLMLQENQPQH
13	TRBV30	TRBJ1-2	AWRPAGPSNYGYT
11	TRBV4-3	TRBJ1-1	ASSQQWDTEAF
13	TRBV11-2	TRBJ2-7	ASSPGTSLPYEQY
14	TRBV4-2	TRBJ1-3	ASSQEGSGSGNTIY
13	TRBV18	TRBJ1-2	ASSSRDSGSYGYT
11	TRBV10-3	TRBJ1-2	ASRPDGGYGYT
16	TRBV19	TRBJ2-4	ASSIDPPGRAGKNIQY
10	TRBV7-2	TRBJ1-5	ASSYSLQPQH
14	TRBV7-2	TRBJ1-2	ASSSKGRGLGYGYT
12	TRBV4-3	TRBJ2-7	ASSHQQGDYEQY
11	TRBV6-1	TRBJ2-5	ASSGVVWETQY
12	TRBV18	TRBJ2-2	ASSNGAETGELF
14	TRBV5-1	TRBJ1-5	ASSLDGGTSNQPQH
12	TRBV7-9	TRBJ2-1	ASSARQGLNEQF
12	TRBV13	TRBJ2-7	ASSPRRTGNEQY
15	TRBV7-9	TRBJ2-5	ASSLAQGTPGGKTQY
10	TRBV10-3	TRBJ2-1	AIRSVAGRAF
13	TRBV5-1	TRBJ2-1	ASSMTGPWGNEQF
14	TRBV7-2	TRBJ2-2	ASSSSSGGAPGELF
11	TRBV19	TRBJ1-1	ASSAPARTEAF
12	TRBV5-1	TRBJ1-6	ASRRDRGHSPLH
11	TRBV7-9	TRBJ1-5	ASSLEGDQPQH
13	TRBV6-6	TRBJ2-2	ASSSTGTPTGELF
11	TRBV11-1	TRBJ2-1	ASSLGLDNEQF
14	TRBV5-1	TRBJ1-1	ASRPKTGAMNTEAF
11	TRBV11-2	TRBJ2-2	ASSSTDTGELF
9	TRBV11-1	TRBJ2-5	ASSLAQTQY
11	TRBV10-3	TRBJ2-7	AIGTGGPYEQY
12	TRBV27	TRBJ1-1	ASSIDRVNTEAF
10	TRBV19	TRBJ1-2	ASSERVDGYT
10	TRBV6-5	TRBJ2-7	ASINDRDEQY
13	TRBV5-4	TRBJ1-1	ASSSSWGVNTEAF
13	TRBV7-2	TRBJ1-1	ASSMDPGTGGEAF
13	TRBV5-6	TRBJ2-1	ASSLGLAGYNEQF
12	TRBV2	TRBJ1-2	ASSGSGQGSGYT
11	TRBV6-4	TRBJ1-1	ASRSNVGTEAF
10	TRBV30	TRBJ2-1	VAGPGYNEQF
12	TRBV15	TRBJ1-2	ATSFLGGVYGYT
10	TRBV15	TRBJ2-7	ATSRVFDEQY
9	TRBV20-1	TRBJ2-5	SATRGVEQY
12	TRBV19	TRBJ1-2	ASSIVGGRGGYT
12	TRBV18	TRBJ1-5	ASSQAGGNQPQH